The clone carrying this T cell receptor beta chain showed up many times. Its antigen is not identified. The sample is drawn from a study of breast tumors, draining lymph nodes, adjacent tissues. The study's findings and limits: Tumor T cell lymph node origin was a supported hypothesis, not proven. Luminal-like breast cancer showed significantly higher tumor–nontumor repertoire similarity than basal-like. Data fit most tumor T cells coming from lymph node, expanding in tumor. Tumor TCR diversity was below lymph nodes but above nontumor tissue.

In TCRdb, the multiplex PCR reads were re-called with MiXCR into one record per CDR3 protein. This table holds approximately 40,000 distinct CDR3 sequences, 30% to 45% found once. V was shortened by 6 bases and J by 4 bases, with 15 bases between the two germline ends. Per germline, CDR1 DFQATT and CDR2 SNEGSKA (reference sequence). The CDR3 consists of 13 residues. Sequenced material: breast tumor tissue. The source of this sequence is a female donor with breast cancer. Some clones in this sample may be carry-over from other donors' samples. V and J are TRBV20-1 and TRBJ2-5, with D uncertain. The CDR3 nucleotides read TGCAGTGCCCCTGTAACCGGTGGAGAGACCCAGTACTTC. It encodes CSAPVTGGETQYF.